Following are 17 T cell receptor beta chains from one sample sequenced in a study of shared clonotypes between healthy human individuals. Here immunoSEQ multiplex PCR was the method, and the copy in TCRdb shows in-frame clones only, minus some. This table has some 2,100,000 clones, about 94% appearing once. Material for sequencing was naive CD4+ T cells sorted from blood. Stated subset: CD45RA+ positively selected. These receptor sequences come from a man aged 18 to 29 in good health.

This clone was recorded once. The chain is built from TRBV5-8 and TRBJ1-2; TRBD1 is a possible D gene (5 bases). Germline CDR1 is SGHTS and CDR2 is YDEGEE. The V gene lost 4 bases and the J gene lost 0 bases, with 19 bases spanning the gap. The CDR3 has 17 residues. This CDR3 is CASSQAGWGQANYGYTF. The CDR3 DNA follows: TGTGCCAGCAGCCAGGCGGGTTGGGGCCAAGCTAACTATGGCTACACCTTC.

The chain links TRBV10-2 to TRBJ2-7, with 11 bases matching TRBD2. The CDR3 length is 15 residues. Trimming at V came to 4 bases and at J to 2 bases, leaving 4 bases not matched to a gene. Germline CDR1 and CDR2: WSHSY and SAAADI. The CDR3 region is CASSVAGGGPYEQYF. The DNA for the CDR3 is TGCGCCAGCAGTGTAGCGGGAGGGGGGCCCTACGAGCAGTACTTC.

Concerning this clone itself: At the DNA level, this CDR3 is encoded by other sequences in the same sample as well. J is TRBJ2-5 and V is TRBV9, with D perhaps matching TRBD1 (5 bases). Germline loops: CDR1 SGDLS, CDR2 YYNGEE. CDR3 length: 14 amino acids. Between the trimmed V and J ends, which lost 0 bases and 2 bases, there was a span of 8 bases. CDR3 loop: CASSVGTTQETQYF. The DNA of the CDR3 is TGTGCCAGCAGCGTAGGGACAACGCAAGAGACCCAGTACTTC.

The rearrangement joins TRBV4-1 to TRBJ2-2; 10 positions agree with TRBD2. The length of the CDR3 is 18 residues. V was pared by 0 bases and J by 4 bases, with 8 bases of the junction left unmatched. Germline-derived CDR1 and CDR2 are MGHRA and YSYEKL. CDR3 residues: CASSQDFLAGDGTGELFF. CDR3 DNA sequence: TGCGCCAGCAGCCAAGATTTCCTAGCGGGAGATGGCACCGGGGAGCTGTTTTTT.

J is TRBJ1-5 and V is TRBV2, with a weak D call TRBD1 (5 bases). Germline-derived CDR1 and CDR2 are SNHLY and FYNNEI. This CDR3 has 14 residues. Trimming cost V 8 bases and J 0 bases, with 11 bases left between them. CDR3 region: CASSDKYSNQPQHF. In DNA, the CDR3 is TGTGCCAGCTCGGACAAATATAGCAATCAGCCCCAGCATTTT.

The DNA for the CDR3 is TGTGCCAGCAGCGTAGGAGTATCGGGCACTGAAGCTTTCTTT. This sequence encodes CASSVGVSGTEAFF. V is TRBV9 and J is TRBJ1-1, with D unclear. Trimming removed 0 bases from V and 4 bases from J, with 10 bases in between. In germline, CDR1 is SGDLS, CDR2 YYNGEE. This CDR3 region has 14 residues.

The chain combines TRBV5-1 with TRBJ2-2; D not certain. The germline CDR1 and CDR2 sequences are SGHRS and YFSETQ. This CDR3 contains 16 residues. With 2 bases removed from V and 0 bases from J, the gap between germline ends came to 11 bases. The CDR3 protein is CASSFGRRPNTGELFF. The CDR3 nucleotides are TGCGCCAGCAGCTTTGGCCGAAGGCCGAACACCGGGGAGCTGTTTTTT.

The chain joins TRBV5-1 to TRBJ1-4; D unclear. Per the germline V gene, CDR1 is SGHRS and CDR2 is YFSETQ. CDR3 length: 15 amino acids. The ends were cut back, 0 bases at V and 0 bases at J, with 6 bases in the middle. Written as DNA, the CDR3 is TGCGCCAGCAGCTTGGATGGGCCAACTAATGAAAAACTGTTTTTT. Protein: CASSLDGPTNEKLFF.

CDR3 coding DNA: TGCGCCAGCAACCGACAGACTAGCACAGATACGCAGTATTTT. Translated, it gives CASNRQTSTDTQYF. The chain uses TRBV5-1 and TRBJ2-3; weak D call: TRBD1 (5 bases). The germline V and J ends were trimmed by 6 bases and 0 bases, with 11 bases remaining between them. Germline assignment: CDR1 SGHRS and CDR2 YFSETQ. The CDR3 covers 14 residues.

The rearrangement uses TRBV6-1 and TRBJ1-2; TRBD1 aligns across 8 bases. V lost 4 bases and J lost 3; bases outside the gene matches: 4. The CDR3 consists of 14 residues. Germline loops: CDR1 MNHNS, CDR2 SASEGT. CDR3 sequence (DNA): TGTGCCAGCAGTGTGACAGGGGTGGACTATGGCTACACCTTC. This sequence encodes CASSVTGVDYGYTF.

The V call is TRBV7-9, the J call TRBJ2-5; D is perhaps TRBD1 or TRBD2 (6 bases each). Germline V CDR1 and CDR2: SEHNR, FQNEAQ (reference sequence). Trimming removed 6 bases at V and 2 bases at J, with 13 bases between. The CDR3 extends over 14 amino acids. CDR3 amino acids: CASRKRGAQETQYF. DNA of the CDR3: TGTGCCAGCAGAAAAAGGGGGGCTCAAGAGACCCAGTACTTC.

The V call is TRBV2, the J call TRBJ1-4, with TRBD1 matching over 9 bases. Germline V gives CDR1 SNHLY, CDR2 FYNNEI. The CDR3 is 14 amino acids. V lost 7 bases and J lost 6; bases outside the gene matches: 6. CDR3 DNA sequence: TGTGCCAGCATTTACAGGGGGCCCCATGAAAAACTGTTTTTT. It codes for CASIYRGPHEKLFF.

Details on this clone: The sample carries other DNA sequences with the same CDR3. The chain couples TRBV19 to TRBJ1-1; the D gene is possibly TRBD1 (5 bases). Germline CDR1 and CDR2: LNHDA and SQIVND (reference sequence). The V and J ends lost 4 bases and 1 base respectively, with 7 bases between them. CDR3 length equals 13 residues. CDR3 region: CASSTGRNTEAFF. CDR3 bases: TGTGCCAGTAGTACAGGGAGGAACACTGAAGCTTTCTTT.

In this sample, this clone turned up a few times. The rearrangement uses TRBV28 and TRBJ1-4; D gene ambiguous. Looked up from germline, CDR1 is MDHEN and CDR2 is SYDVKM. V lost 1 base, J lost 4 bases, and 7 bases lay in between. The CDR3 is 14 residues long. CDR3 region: CASSLSLFNEKLFF. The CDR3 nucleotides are TGTGCCAGCAGTTTATCACTATTTAATGAAAAACTGTTTTTT.

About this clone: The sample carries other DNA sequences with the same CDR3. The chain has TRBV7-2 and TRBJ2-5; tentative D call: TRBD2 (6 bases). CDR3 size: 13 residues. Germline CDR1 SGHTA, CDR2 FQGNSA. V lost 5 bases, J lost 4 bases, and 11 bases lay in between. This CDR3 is CASSLGGRETQYF. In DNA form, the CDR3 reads TGTGCCAGCAGCCTCGGGGGTCGAGAGACCCAGTACTTC. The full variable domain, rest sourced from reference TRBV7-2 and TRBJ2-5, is GAGVSQSPSNKVTEKGKDVELRCDPISGHTALYWYRQSLGQGLEFLIYFQGNSAPDKSGLPSDRFSAERTGGSVSTLTIQRTQQEDSAVYLCASSLGGRETQYFGPGTRLLVL.

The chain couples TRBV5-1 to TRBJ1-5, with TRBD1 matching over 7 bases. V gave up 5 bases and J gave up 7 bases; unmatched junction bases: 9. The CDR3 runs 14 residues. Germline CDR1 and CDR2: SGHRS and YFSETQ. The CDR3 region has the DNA TGCGCCAGCAGACCCGGACAGGAAGGGCAGCCCCAGCATTTT. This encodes CASRPGQEGQPQHF.

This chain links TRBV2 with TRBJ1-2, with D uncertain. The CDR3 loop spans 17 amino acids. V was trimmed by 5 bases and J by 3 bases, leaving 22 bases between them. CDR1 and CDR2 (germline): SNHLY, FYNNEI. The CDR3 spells CASSPWIGRAIDYGYTF. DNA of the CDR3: TGTGCCAGCAGTCCGTGGATCGGACGGGCGATCGACTATGGCTACACCTTC.